The 29 T cell receptor beta chains below all came from one sample that was sequenced in a study of post-analysis software for immune sequencing data. Study-wide results and limits: Controls had lower frequencies than patients of about 5 TRBV segments, which included TRBV5-6, TRBV5-1 and TRBV20-1.

Built from TCR beta cDNA, the libraries had unique molecular identifiers in them. A single record per CDR3 protein comes from TCRdb applying MiXCR to the PCR reads. Of about 200,000 distinct CDR3 sequences in the sample, about 30% were seen once. No antigens are known for them. The sequenced sample was blood. The receptor source for this set is a girl between 2 and 17 years old with multiple sclerosis.

The chain is built from TRBV5-1 and TRBJ2-1; perhaps TRBD2 as D (6 bases). Looked up from germline, CDR1 is SGHRS and CDR2 is YFSETQ. Trimming stripped 1 base from V and 9 bases from J, with 11 bases between. This CDR3 spans 13 amino acids. The CDR3 nucleotides read TGCGCCAGCAGCTTGACTAGCTTTAGTGAGCAGTTCTTC. This translates into CASSLTSFSEQFF. Complete variable domain (other parts from reference TRBV5-1 and TRBJ2-1): KAGVTQTPRYLIKTRGQQVTLSCSPISGHRSVSWYQQTPGQGLQFLFEYFSETQRNKGNFPGRFSGRQFSNSRSEMNVSTLELGDSALYLCASSLTSFSEQFFGPGTRLTVL.

The V gene is TRBV27, the J gene TRBJ2-7; 9 bases fit TRBD1. CDR1 is MNHEY and CDR2 is SMNVEV in the germline V gene (reference sequence). The CDR3 spans 13 residues. The V and J ends lost 9 bases and 2 bases, in that order; junction bases with no gene match: 5. CDR3 residues: CARGQGLTYEQYF. In nucleotides, the CDR3 is TGTGCCAGGGGACAGGGCCTCACCTACGAGCAGTACTTC.

Comment on this clonotype: A much larger clone differs by one base, so this may be a read error. The conserved phenylalanine or tryptophan normally closing the CDR3 is absent here, so this likely arose from a read error. CDR3 region: CATSASGPINYNEQFY. The CDR3 region has the DNA TGTGCCACCAGTGCCTCGGGGCCTATTAACTACAATGAGCAGTTCTAC. The chain is built from TRBV24-1 and TRBJ2-1; D tentatively fits TRBD1 or TRBD2 (5 bases each). CDR3 size: 16 residues. Trimming shortened V by 5 bases and J by 3 bases, and 16 bases separated the two germline ends. Germline assignment: CDR1 KGHDR and CDR2 SFDVKD.

This clonotype was counted many times. This chain uses TRBV20-1 with TRBJ2-5, with 7 bases matching TRBD1. V was pared by 0 bases and J by 3 bases, with 1 base of the junction left unmatched. Germline lookup yields CDR1 DFQATT and CDR2 SNEGSKA (reference sequence). The CDR3 has 13 residues. In DNA, the CDR3 is TGCAGTGCTAGAGATACAGGGGAAGAGACCCAGTACTTC. Its translation: CSARDTGEETQYF.

The rearrangement joins TRBV12-3 or TRBV12-4 to TRBJ1-6; D possibly corresponds to TRBD1 (6 bases). V lost 5 bases and J 6 bases, leaving 11 bases between the germline ends. There are 14 residues in the CDR3. CDR3 protein: CASSRGQTNSPLHF. In DNA form, the CDR3 reads TGTGCCAGCAGTCGAGGACAGACTAATTCACCCCTCCACTTT.

Of note for this clonotype: A read error may be the cause here, since a much bigger clone is one base away. This chain connects TRBV2 to TRBJ2-1, with D possibly being TRBD1 (6 bases). CDR1 is SNHLY and CDR2 is FYNNEI in the germline V gene. CDR3 size: 16 residues. CDR3 bases: TGTACCAGCAGTGTTCTTGACAGGAGCTCCTACAATGAGCAGTTCTTC. Translated: CTSSVLDRSSYNEQFF.

At least ten counts were recorded for this clonotype. The gene calls are TRBV20-1 and TRBJ2-3; a possible D gene is TRBD1 (6 bases). V was pared by 8 bases and J by 6 bases, with 18 bases between. The CDR3 contains 13 residues. Per germline, CDR1 DFQATT and CDR2 SNEGSKA (reference sequence). The CDR3 spells CSIRGRGIDTQYF. In DNA form, the CDR3 reads TGCAGTATTCGGGGCAGGGGAATCGATACGCAGTATTTT.

This chain joins TRBV5-1 and TRBJ2-2; 7 bases align to TRBD1. V trimming: 4 bases; J trimming: 3 bases; junction bases outside the gene matches: 3. CDR3 size: 14 residues. Germline values: CDR1 SGHRS, CDR2 YFSETQ. CDR3 residues: CASSTGQYTGELFF. The CDR3 bases are TGCGCCAGCAGCACGGGACAGTACACCGGGGAGCTGTTTTTT.

In its sample, this clonotype was seen many times. The V gene is TRBV5-1, the J gene TRBJ2-1, with unresolved D. Per germline, CDR1 SGHRS and CDR2 YFSETQ. The CDR3 contains 15 residues. Trimming cost V 0 bases and J 0 bases, with 7 bases left between them. CDR3 region: CASSLVLGSYNEQFF. In nucleotides, the CDR3 is TGCGCCAGCAGCTTGGTTCTAGGCTCCTACAATGAGCAGTTCTTC.

A remark on this clonotype: This may be a read error: a much more frequent sequence differs by one nucleotide. This chain joins TRBV7-2 and TRBJ1-4; D is unresolved. V lost 2 bases, J lost 4 bases, and 5 bases lay in between. This CDR3 has 13 amino acids. Germline CDR1 is SGHTA and CDR2 is FQGNSA. The CDR3: CASSLTFNEKLFF. The CDR3 DNA reads as TGTGCCAGCAGCTTAACCTTTAATGAAAAACTGTTTTTT.

About this clonotype itself: At one end, the junction sequence differs from germline, possibly due to a read error. The chain has TRBV20-1 and TRBJ2-7; tentatively, D is TRBD2 (5 bases). The CDR3 covers 13 residues. Germline loops: CDR1 DFQATT, CDR2 SNEGSKA (reference sequence). The chain's CDR3 is CSARVGGSYERYF. In DNA, the CDR3 is TGCAGTGCTAGAGTTGGCGGGTCCTACGAGCGGTACTTC.

This clonotype was recorded at least ten times. This chain joins TRBV3-1 and TRBJ2-3, with TRBD1 as a possible D gene (5 bases). The CDR3 is 13 residues long. Germline V lookup: CDR1 LGHDT, CDR2 YNNKEL (reference sequence). Deletions cut 4 bases from V and 4 bases from J, with 9 bases between. CDR3 DNA: TGTGCCAGCAGCCCCAGGGTTTCAGATACGCAGTATTTT. Translation: CASSPRVSDTQYF.

The chain recombines TRBV20-1 with TRBJ2-7; D call uncertain. There are 9 residues in the CDR3. V lost 3 bases and J 7 bases, leaving 4 bases between the germline ends. Germline CDR1 reads DFQATT; CDR2 reads SNEGSKA (reference sequence). Written as DNA, the CDR3 is TGCAGTGCTAGCAGGGAGCAGTACTTC. Residues: CSASREQYF.

This chain uses TRBV2 with TRBJ1-2, with 7 nucleotides matching TRBD1. CDR1 SNHLY and CDR2 FYNNEI come from the germline V gene. V was pared by 8 bases and J by 3 bases, with 12 bases of the junction left unmatched. This CDR3 contains 15 residues. The CDR3 region is CASPTSETGHYGYTF. CDR3 bases: TGTGCCAGCCCAACTAGCGAGACAGGGCACTATGGCTACACCTTC.

This rearrangement joins TRBV15 to TRBJ2-6; D uncertain. CDR1 is LNHNV and CDR2 is YYDKDF in the germline V gene (reference sequence). This CDR3 spans 14 amino acids. With 1 base removed from V and 2 bases from J, the gap between germline ends came to 3 bases. CDR3 coding DNA: TGTGCCACCAGCAGAGGGGCTGGGGCCAACGTCCTGACTTTC. It yields the protein CATSRGAGANVLTF.

This clonotype has only a few counts. J is TRBJ2-5 and V is TRBV11-2; TRBD2 aligns across 13 bases. The CDR3 extends over 14 amino acids. Germline V gene sequence: CDR1 SGHAT, CDR2 FQNNGV. J gave up 11 bases and V 5 bases, and 8 bases lay outside the gene matches. CDR3 DNA: TGTGCCAGCAGCACGTCGGGACTAGCGGGAAGGCAGTACTTC. It yields the protein CASSTSGLAGRQYF. Using reference TRBV11-2 and TRBJ2-5 for the parts outside the CDR3, the full variable domain is EAGVAQSPRYKIIEKRQSVAFWCNPISGHATLYWYQQILGQGPKLLIQFQNNGVVDDSQLPKDRFSAERLKGVDSTLKIQPAKLEDSAVYLCASSTSGLAGRQYFGPGTRLLVL.

This clonotype was seen more than once but under ten times. This may be a read error: a much more frequent sequence differs by one nucleotide. This chain uses TRBV12-3 or TRBV12-4 with TRBJ2-7, with 11 bases fitting TRBD1. The CDR3 contains 15 residues. The V and J ends lost 5 bases and 1 base, in that order; junction bases with no gene match: 4. CDR3 protein: CASSGGTGGSYEQYF. The CDR3 region has the DNA TGTGCCAGCAGTGGGGGGACAGGGGGGTCCTACGAGCAGTACTTC.

The chain combines TRBV6-1 with TRBJ1-5; D remains unclear. The V gene's germline CDR1 is MNHNS and CDR2 SASEGT. V dropped 4 bases and J dropped 0 bases, with 4 bases sitting between them. CDR3 length equals 13 residues. CDR3 sequence reads: CASSADSNQPQHF. CDR3 coding DNA: TGTGCCAGCAGTGCAGATAGCAATCAGCCCCAGCATTTT.

V is TRBV6-5 and J is TRBJ2-1; TRBD2 matches 10 bases. V lost 4 bases to trimming and J lost 9 bases; unmatched junction nucleotides: 15. Germline V lookup: CDR1 MNHEY, CDR2 SVGAGI. This CDR3 region has 17 residues. CDR3: CASSSRASGSISGEQFF. CDR3 coding DNA: TGTGCCAGCAGTTCCCGGGCTAGCGGGAGTATCTCGGGTGAGCAGTTCTTC.

The chain has TRBV20-1 and TRBJ1-1, with 8 bases fitting TRBD1. V dropped 0 bases and J dropped 7; count of bases not matched to a gene: 4. The CDR3 runs to 13 residues. The germline V gene has CDR1 DFQATT and CDR2 SNEGSKA (reference sequence). The DNA for the CDR3 is TGCAGTGCTAGAGACCCTACAGGGGGTGAAGCTTTCTTT. Protein product: CSARDPTGGEAFF.

This clonotype was recorded many times. This chain joins TRBV3-1 and TRBJ2-7; D is ambiguous. Deletions cut 1 base from V and 5 bases from J, with 6 bases between. This CDR3 region has 12 residues. In germline, CDR1 is LGHDT, CDR2 YNNKEL (reference sequence). The CDR3 DNA is TGTGCCAGCAGCCAAGTTGTAGACGAGCAGTACTTC. This codes for CASSQVVDEQYF.

This clonotype was seen a single time. This may come from a read error, since a much larger clone is one base off. The chain carries TRBV4-1 and TRBJ2-1; perhaps TRBD2 as D (6 bases). Germline loops: CDR1 MGHRA, CDR2 YSYEKL. This CDR3 contains 16 residues. Here the CDR3 DNA reads TGCGCCAGCAGCCCCGGAGGGAACAGATTGAAGAATGAGCAGGTCTTC. Translation: CASSPGGNRLKNEQVF.

The rearrangement uses TRBV29-1 and TRBJ2-3; TRBD2 agrees at 9 bases. Germline trimming cut 8 bases from V and 2 bases from J; bases unmatched to any gene: 8. The CDR3 is made up of 14 amino acids. Germline V gene sequence: CDR1 SQVTM, CDR2 ANQGSEA. In nucleotides, the CDR3 is TGCAGCTCTCTGGCGGGGGGGAACACAGATACGCAGTATTTT. As protein: CSSLAGGNTDTQYF.

The count of this clonotype is one. A read error may be the cause here, since a much bigger clone is one base away. The chain joins TRBV9 to TRBJ2-5; 12 bases are shared with TRBD1. Germline assignment: CDR1 SGDLS and CDR2 YYNGEE. The CDR3 is made up of 15 amino acids. In DNA form, the CDR3 reads TGTGTCAGCAGCGTAGAGGGACAGGGGGCGCAAGAGCAGTACTTC. Translation gives CVSSVEGQGAQEQYF.

This clonotype showed up many times. The V call is TRBV7-2, the J call TRBJ2-4; 7 nucleotides align to TRBD1. Losses at the gene ends were 4 bases for V and 3 bases for J; bases not matched to a gene: 9. The CDR3 totals 16 residues. Germline V gives CDR1 SGHTA, CDR2 FQGNSA. CDR3: CASSYRQGTIKNIQYF. CDR3 in DNA: TGTGCCAGCAGCTACCGACAGGGAACGATCAAAAACATTCAGTACTTC.

In this sample, this clonotype turned up a few times. V is TRBV12-3 or TRBV12-4 and J is TRBJ1-5; no clear D gene. This CDR3 spans 14 amino acids. V was pared by 5 bases and J by 0 bases, with 8 bases between. CDR3 protein: CASSPFGSNQPQHF. In DNA form, the CDR3 reads TGTGCCAGCAGTCCGTTCGGTAGCAATCAGCCCCAGCATTTT.

With regard to this clonotype: A much larger clone lies a single base off, so this may be a read error. The chain uses TRBV9 and TRBJ1-2, with D perhaps matching TRBD1 (5 bases). This CDR3 is 14 amino acids long. The germline CDR1 and CDR2 sequences are SGDLS and YYNGEE. The CDR3 spells CAGSVGRVHYGYTF. In DNA, the CDR3 is TGTGCCGGCAGCGTTGGCAGGGTGCACTATGGCTACACCTTC.

This clonotype has ten or more counts. The chain links TRBV12-3 or TRBV12-4 to TRBJ2-2; D ambiguous. The CDR3 sequence is 13 residues long. The V and J ends lost 5 bases and 5 bases respectively, with 9 bases between them. This CDR3 reads CASSPQGTGELFF. CDR3 DNA sequence: TGTGCCAGCAGTCCCCAAGGGACCGGGGAGCTGTTTTTT.

This rearrangement joins TRBV7-2 to TRBJ2-5, with D possibly being TRBD2 (5 bases). The germline V gene has CDR1 SGHTA and CDR2 FQGNSA. V lost 6 bases to trimming and J lost 0 bases, with 14 bases between them. There are 15 residues in the CDR3. CDR3 DNA sequence: TGTGCCAGCAGGAAACAAGCGGTGTACCAAGAGACCCAGTACTTC. Amino acid sequence: CASRKQAVYQETQYF.